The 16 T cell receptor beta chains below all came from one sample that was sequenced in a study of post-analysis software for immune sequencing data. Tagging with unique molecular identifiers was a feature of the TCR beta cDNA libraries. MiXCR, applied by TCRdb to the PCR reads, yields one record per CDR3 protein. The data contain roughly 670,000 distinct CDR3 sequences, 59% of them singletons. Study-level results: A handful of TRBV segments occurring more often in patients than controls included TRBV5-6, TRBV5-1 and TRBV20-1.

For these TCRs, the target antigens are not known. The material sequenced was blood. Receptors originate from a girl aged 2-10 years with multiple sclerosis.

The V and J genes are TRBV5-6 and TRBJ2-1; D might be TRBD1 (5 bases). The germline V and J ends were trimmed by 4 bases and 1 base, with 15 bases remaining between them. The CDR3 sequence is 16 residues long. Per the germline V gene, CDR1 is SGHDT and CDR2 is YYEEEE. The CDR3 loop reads CASSPISQGSYNEQFF. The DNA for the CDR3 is TGTGCCAGCAGCCCGATCAGCCAGGGATCCTACAATGAGCAGTTCTTC.

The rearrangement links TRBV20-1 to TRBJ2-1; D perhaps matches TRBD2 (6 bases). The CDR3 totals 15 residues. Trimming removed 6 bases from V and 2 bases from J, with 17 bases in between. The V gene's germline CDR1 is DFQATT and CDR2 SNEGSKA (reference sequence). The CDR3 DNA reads TGCAGTGCCAGTGTGCCGGGACTGCCCTACAATGAGCAGTTCTTC. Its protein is CSASVPGLPYNEQFF.

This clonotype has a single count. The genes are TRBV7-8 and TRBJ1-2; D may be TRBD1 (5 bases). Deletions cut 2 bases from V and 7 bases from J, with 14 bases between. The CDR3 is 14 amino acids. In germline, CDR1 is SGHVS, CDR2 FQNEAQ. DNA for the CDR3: TGTGCCAGCAGCTTAAAGGGGACCTCAGCTGGCTACACCTTC. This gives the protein CASSLKGTSAGYTF.

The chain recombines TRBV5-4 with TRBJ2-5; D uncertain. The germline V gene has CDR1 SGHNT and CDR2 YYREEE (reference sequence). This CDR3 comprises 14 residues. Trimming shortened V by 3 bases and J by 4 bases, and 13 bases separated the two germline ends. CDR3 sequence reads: CASSSDSGRETQYF. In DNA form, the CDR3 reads TGTGCCAGCAGCTCGGATTCGGGTAGAGAGACCCAGTACTTC.

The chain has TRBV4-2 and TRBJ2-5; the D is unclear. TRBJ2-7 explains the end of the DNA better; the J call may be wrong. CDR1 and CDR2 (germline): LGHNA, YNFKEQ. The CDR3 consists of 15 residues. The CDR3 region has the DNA TGTGCCAGCAGCCAAGATTTAGGCTCGCTATACGAGCAGTACTTC. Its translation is CASSQDLGSLYEQYF.

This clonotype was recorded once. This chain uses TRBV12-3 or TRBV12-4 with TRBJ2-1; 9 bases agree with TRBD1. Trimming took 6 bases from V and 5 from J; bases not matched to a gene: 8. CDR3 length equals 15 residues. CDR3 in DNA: TGTGCCAGCAGGCTCGGGACAGGGCAACACAATGAGCAGTTCTTC. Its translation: CASRLGTGQHNEQFF.

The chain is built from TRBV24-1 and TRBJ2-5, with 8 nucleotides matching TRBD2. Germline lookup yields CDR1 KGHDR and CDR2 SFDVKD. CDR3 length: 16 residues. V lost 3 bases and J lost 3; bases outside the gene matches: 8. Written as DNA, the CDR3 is TGTGCCACCAGTGATATGGGTAGCGGGGTTAAAGAGACCCAGTACTTC. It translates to CATSDMGSGVKETQYF.

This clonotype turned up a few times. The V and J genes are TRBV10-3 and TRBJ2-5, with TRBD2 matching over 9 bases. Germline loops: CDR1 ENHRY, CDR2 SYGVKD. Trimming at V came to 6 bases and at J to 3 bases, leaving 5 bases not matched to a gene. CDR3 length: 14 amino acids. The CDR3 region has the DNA TGTGCCATCAGGAAGCGGGAGGAAGAAGAGACCCAGTACTTC. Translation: CAIRKREEEETQYF.

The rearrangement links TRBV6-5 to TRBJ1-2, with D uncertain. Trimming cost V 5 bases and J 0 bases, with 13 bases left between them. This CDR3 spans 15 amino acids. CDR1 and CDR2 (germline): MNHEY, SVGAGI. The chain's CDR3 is CASSDGKTPNYGYTF. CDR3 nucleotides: TGTGCCAGCAGTGACGGAAAAACCCCTAACTATGGCTACACCTTC.

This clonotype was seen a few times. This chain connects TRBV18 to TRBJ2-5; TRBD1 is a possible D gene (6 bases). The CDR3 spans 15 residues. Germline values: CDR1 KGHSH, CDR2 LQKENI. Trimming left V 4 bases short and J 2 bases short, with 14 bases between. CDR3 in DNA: TGTGCCAGCTCACGGCGAGGGGGATCACAAGAGACCCAGTACTTC. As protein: CASSRRGGSQETQYF.

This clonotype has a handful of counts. DNA of the CDR3: TGTGCCAGCAGTGACCTGGACGAACGGGAAAAACTGTTTTTT. The encoded protein is CASSDLDEREKLFF. The J gene is TRBJ1-4, the V gene TRBV6-2 or TRBV6-3; D gene uncertain. CDR1 is MNHEY and CDR2 is SVGEGT in the germline V gene. The CDR3 runs to 14 residues. Trimming cost V 5 bases and J 8 bases, with 15 bases left between them.

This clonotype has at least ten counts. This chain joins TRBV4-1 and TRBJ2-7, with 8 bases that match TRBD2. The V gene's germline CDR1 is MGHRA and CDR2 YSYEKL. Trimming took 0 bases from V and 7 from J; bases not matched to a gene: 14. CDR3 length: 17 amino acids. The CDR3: CASSQDWVAGFGGEQYF. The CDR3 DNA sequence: TGCGCCAGCAGCCAAGATTGGGTAGCGGGATTCGGTGGGGAGCAGTACTTC.

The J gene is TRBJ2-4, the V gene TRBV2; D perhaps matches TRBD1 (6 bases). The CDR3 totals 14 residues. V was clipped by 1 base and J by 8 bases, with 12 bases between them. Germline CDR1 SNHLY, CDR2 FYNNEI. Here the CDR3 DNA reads TGTGCCAGCAGTGAAGTAGGGCAGGGGTACATTCAGTACTTC. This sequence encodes CASSEVGQGYIQYF.

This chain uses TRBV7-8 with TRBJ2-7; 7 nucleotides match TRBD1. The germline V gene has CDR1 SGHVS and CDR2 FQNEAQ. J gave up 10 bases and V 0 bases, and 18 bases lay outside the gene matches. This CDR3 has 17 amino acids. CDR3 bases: TGTGCCAGCAGCTTAGCCAAGGCAGGGGGAAGGCGAGAGGCCCAGTACTTC. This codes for CASSLAKAGGRREAQYF. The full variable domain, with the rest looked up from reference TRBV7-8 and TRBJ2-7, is GAGVSQSPRYKVAKRGQDVALRCDPISGHVSLFWYQQALGQGPEFLTYFQNEAQLDKSGLPSDRFFAERPEGSVSTLKIQRTQQEDSAVYLCASSLAKAGGRREAQYFGPGTRLTVT.

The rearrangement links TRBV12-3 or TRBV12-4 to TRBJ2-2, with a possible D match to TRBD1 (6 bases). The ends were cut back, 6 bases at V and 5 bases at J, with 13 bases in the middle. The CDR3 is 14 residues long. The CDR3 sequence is CASRLTGFTGELFF. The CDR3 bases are TGTGCCAGCAGACTAACAGGGTTTACCGGGGAGCTGTTTTTT.

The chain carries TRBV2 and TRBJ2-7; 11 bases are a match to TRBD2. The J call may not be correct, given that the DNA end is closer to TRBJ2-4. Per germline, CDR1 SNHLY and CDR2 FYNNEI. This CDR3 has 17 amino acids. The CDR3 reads CASSQTSGSFSSSIQYF. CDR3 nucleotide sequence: TGTGCCAGCAGTCAAACTAGCGGGAGCTTCAGTAGTAGCATTCAGTACTTC.